Listed below are T cell receptor beta chains from one sample, sequenced in a study of T cell repertoires in cytomegalovirus infection. Their antigens remain unidentified. Via MiXCR, TCRdb re-called the reads, giving one row per CDR3 protein. The sample gives fewer than 850,000 distinct CDR3 sequences, 25% to 30% of which show up once; around 12% is in the top ten. Sequencing used cultured CD8+ T cells from PBMCs, obtained from culture after CMV antigen stimulation. These receptors all come from a human donor in good health (CMV status not recorded). Some clones in this sample may be carry-over from other donors' samples. Each CDR3 is given with its conserved first and last residue. The D gene is left open where the match is weak. Expanded clones are given a class, and other clones once, few, many or no size at all.

clone size: NA
D gene: TRBD1
V gene: TRBV20-1
J gene: TRBJ1-5
CDR3 DNA: TGCAGTGCTACTCGCGGACAGGGTAGAAATCAGCCCCAGCATTTT
CDR3 protein: CSATRGQGRNQPQHF

clone size: NA
D gene: NA
V gene: TRBV6-6
J gene: TRBJ1-1
CDR3 DNA: TGTGCCAGCAGTTACGACGCCCGTGAGGCTTTCTTT
CDR3 protein: CASSYDAREAFF

clone size: NA
D gene: TRBD1
V gene: TRBV24-1
J gene: TRBJ1-2
CDR3 DNA: TGTGCCACCAGTGATGGCTCCGGGACAGGGGGTTTAAGGGGCTACACCTTC
CDR3 protein: CATSDGSGTGGLRGYTF

clone size: NA
D gene: NA
V gene: TRBV6-5
J gene: TRBJ2-4
CDR3 DNA: TGTGCCAGCAGTTACTCGAGGCCCCTCCAAAACATTCAGTACTTC
CDR3 protein: CASSYSRPLQNIQYF

clone size: NA
D gene: TRBD1
V gene: TRBV7-1
J gene: TRBJ2-2
CDR3 DNA: TGTGGCAGCAGCTTAGCGAGGGCAGGGGGCCGCACCGGGGAGCTGTTTTTT
CDR3 protein: CGSSLARAGGRTGELFF

clone size: NA
D gene: TRBD2
V gene: TRBV7-2
J gene: TRBJ2-3
CDR3 DNA: TGTGCCAGCAGCATGACTAGCGGGGGGCTCACAGATACGCAGTATTTT
CDR3 protein: CASSMTSGGLTDTQYF

clone size: many
D gene: TRBD2
V gene: TRBV7-2
J gene: TRBJ2-1
CDR3 DNA: TGTGCCAGCACCTATTTGGGAGGGGAGCGGGGGGGCCCCAATGAGCAGTTCTTC
CDR3 protein: CASTYLGGERGGPNEQFF

clone size: many
D gene: NA
V gene: TRBV7-2
J gene: TRBJ2-1
CDR3 DNA: TGTGCCAGCAGCTATTGGGACGGGTACAATGAGCAGTTCTTC
CDR3 protein: CASSYWDGYNEQFF

clone size: few
D gene: TRBD2
V gene: TRBV7-2
J gene: TRBJ2-1
CDR3 DNA: TGTGCCAGCAGCCTCAGCGGGGACGACTACAATGAGCAGTTCTTC
CDR3 protein: CASSLSGDDYNEQFF

clone size: NA
D gene: NA
V gene: TRBV6-2/TRBV6-3
J gene: TRBJ2-5
CDR3 DNA: TGTGCCAGCAGTTCCCCCGCGTCTAGCCCGAGGGGGACCCAGTACTTC
CDR3 protein: CASSSPASSPRGTQYF

clone size: many
D gene: TRBD2
V gene: TRBV7-2
J gene: TRBJ2-1
CDR3 DNA: TGTGCCAGCAGCTCCAAGCGGGGAGGCTACAATGAGCAGTTCTTC
CDR3 protein: CASSSKRGGYNEQFF

clone size: many
D gene: NA
V gene: TRBV7-2
J gene: TRBJ1-1
CDR3 DNA: TGTGCCAGCAGCATTACTTACCGGGACCCGATCACTGAAGCTTTCTTT
CDR3 protein: CASSITYRDPITEAFF

clone size: NA
D gene: NA
V gene: TRBV6-2/TRBV6-3
J gene: TRBJ1-2
CDR3 DNA: TGTGCCAGCAGTTACTCGACCATCCCCGGGGCAGAAGATGGCTACACCTTC
CDR3 protein: CASSYSTIPGAEDGYTF